This T cell receptor beta chain stems from a study of T cell clones after liver transplantation. Study-wide findings and caveats: A larger donor-reactive than third-party decline suggested partial antigen-specific deletion.

Remarks on this clone: Its specificity is not known.

V lost 3 bases, J lost 1 base, and 15 bases lay in between. CDR1 is SGHVS and CDR2 is FNYEAQ in the germline V gene. CDR3 length: 17 amino acids. Libraries were prepared by immunoSEQ multiplex PCR; TCRdb keeps only in-frame clonotypes and omits some of them. Found here are around 20,000 clones, 80% to 90% of them singletons; the top ten hold 10% to 15%. The TCR was taken from a human patient who received a liver transplant. The graft donor may have contributed some T cells. The sample was CD8+ T cells from blood, taken around 42 months after liver transplant. The rearrangement links TRBV7-6 to TRBJ2-2; D could derive from TRBD1 or TRBD2 (5 bases each). The DNA of the CDR3 is TGTGCCAGCAGCTTGGGGGTGGAGGCCTTGAACACCGGGGAGCTGTTTTTT. Its translation: CASSLGVEALNTGELFF.